This TCR beta chain was found in a study of CD8 T cells in ankylosing spondylitis. Study observations and caveats: Past research had described some motif variants in reactive arthritis synovial fluid and blood. Blood from ankylosing spondylitis patients appeared to carry a characteristic roughly 8-variant TCR beta motif. The authors found the disease-linked clones to be CD8+ and relatively rare in peripheral blood. Reports say disease-linked clones showed up significantly more in matched ankylosing spondylitis synovial fluid.

Libraries of TCR beta came from quantitative 5'-RACE with molecular barcodes. Each CDR3 protein gets one entry after TCRdb re-called the 5' RACE reads with MiXCR. The sample records about 800,000 distinct CDR3 sequences, about an eighth being singletons. This clonotype was detected ten times or more. No antigen is known for it. This receptor was identified in a male donor with ankylosing spondylitis. Material: blood, either unsorted or a sorted T cell fraction (not recorded which).

In DNA, the CDR3 is TGCGCCAGCAGCTTACTACAGGGTGCTTTGACTGAAGCTTTCTTT. This gives the protein CASSLLQGALTEAFF. This chain uses TRBV5-1 with TRBJ1-1; possibly TRBD1 for D (6 bases). Trimming left V 2 bases short and J 5 bases short, with 16 bases between. The CDR3 sequence is 15 residues long. CDR1 SGHRS and CDR2 YFSETQ come from the germline V gene.